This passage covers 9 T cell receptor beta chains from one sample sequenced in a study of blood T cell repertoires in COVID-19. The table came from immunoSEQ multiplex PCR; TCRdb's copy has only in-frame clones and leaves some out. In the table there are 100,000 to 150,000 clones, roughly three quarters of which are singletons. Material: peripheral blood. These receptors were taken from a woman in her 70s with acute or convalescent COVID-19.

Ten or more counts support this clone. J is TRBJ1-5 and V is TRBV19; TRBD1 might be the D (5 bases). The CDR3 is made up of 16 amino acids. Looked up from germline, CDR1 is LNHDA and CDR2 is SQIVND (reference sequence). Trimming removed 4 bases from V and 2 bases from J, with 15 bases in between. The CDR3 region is CASSTLGQGGNQPQHF. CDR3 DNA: TGTGCCAGTAGTACCCTAGGGCAGGGTGGCAATCAGCCCCAGCATTTT.

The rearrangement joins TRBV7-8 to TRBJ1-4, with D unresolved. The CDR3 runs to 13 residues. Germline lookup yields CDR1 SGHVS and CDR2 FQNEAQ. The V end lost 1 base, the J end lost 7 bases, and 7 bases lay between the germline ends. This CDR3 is CASSLGRAEKLFF. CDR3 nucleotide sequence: TGTGCCAGCAGCTTAGGGAGGGCTGAAAAACTGTTTTTT.

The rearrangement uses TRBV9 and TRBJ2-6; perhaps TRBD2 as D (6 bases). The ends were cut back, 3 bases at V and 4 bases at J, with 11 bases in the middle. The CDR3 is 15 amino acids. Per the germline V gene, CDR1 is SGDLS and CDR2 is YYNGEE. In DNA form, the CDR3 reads TGTGCCAGCAGCGGGCTAGCGCCGGGGGCCAACGTCCTGACTTTC. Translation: CASSGLAPGANVLTF.

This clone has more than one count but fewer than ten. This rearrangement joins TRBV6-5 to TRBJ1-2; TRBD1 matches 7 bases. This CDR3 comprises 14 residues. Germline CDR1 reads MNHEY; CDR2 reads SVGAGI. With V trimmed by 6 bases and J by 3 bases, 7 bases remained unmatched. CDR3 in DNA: TGTGCCAGCAGGCTGACAGGGATCGACTATGGCTACACCTTC. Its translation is CASRLTGIDYGYTF.

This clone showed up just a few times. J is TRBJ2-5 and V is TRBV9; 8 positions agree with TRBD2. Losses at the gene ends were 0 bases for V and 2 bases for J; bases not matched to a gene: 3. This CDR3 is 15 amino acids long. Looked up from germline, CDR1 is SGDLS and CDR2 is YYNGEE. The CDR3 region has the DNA TGTGCCAGCAGCGTAGGCGGACTAGCACAAGAGACCCAGTACTTC. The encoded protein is CASSVGGLAQETQYF. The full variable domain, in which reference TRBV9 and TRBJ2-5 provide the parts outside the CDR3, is DSGVTQTPKHLITATGQRVTLRCSPRSGDLSVYWYQQSLDQGLQFLIQYYNGEERAKGNILERFSAQQFPDLHSELNLSSLELGDSALYFCASSVGGLAQETQYFGPGTRLLVL.

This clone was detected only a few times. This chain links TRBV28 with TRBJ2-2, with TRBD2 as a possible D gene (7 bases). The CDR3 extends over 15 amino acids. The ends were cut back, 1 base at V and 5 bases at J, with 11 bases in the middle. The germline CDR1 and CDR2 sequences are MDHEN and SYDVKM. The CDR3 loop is CASSLLGGLTGELFF. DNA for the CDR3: TGTGCCAGCAGTTTATTGGGGGGGCTTACCGGGGAGCTGTTTTTT.

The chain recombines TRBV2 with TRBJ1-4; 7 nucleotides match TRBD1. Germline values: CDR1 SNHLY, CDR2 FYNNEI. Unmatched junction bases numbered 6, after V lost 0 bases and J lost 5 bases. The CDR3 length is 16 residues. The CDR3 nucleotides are TGTGCCAGCAGTGAAGCAGGAACAGGGGTGAATGAAAAACTGTTTTTT. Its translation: CASSEAGTGVNEKLFF.

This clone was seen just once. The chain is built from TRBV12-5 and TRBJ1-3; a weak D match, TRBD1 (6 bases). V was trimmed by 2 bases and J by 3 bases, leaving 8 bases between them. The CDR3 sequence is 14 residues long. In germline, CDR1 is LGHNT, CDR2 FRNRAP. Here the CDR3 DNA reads TGTGCTAGTGGTTTGCAGGGGCTTGGAAACACCATATATTTT. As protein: CASGLQGLGNTIYF.

The CDR3 protein is CASTDRESSYEQYF. CDR3 nucleotide sequence: TGTGCCAGCACCGACAGGGAAAGCTCCTACGAGCAGTACTTC. The V gene is TRBV6-5, the J gene TRBJ2-7; 7 nucleotides align to TRBD1. CDR1 is MNHEY and CDR2 is SVGAGI in the germline V gene. J lost 0 bases, V lost 7 bases, and 6 bases had no gene match. The CDR3 has 14 amino acids.